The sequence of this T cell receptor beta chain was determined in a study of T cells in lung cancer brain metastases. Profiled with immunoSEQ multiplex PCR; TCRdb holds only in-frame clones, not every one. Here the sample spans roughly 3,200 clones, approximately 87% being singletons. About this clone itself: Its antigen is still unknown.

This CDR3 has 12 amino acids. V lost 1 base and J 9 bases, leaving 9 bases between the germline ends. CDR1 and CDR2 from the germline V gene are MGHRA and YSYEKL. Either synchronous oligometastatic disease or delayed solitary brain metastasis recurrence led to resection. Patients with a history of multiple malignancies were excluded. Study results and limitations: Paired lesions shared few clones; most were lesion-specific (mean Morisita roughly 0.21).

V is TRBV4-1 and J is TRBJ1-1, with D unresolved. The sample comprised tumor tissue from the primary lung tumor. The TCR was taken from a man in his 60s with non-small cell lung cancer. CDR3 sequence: CASSQAEGKAFF. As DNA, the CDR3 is TGCGCCAGCAGCCAAGCGGAGGGTAAAGCTTTCTTT.